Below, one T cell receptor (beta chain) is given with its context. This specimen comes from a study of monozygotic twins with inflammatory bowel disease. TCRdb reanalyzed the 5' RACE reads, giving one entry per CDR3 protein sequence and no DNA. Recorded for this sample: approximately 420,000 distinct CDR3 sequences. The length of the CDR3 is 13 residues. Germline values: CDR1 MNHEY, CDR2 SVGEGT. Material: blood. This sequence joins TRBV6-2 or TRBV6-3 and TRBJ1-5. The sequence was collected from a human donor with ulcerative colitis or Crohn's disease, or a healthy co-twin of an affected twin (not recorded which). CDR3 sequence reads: CASSYSPGQPQHF.